The clone carrying this T cell receptor (beta chain) was recorded a few times. Clones were sequenced by immunoSEQ multiplex PCR, and TCRdb holds only the in-frame ones, with some missing. The data show tens of thousands of clones, more than 85% seen once. Germline values: CDR1 KGHSH, CDR2 LQKENI. The CDR3 is made up of 15 amino acids. V dropped 3 bases and J dropped 2; count of bases not matched to a gene: 4. This entry is derived from a study of T cell changes during pregnancy in multiple sclerosis. The chain couples TRBV18 to TRBJ1-5; 7 nucleotides align to TRBD1. This sequence originates from a female donor with multiple sclerosis, enrolled in a pregnancy study. The specimen comprised peripheral blood, sampled in the third trimester of pregnancy. The CDR3 DNA is TGTGCCAGCTCACCTAGACAGGGAGGCAATCAGCCCCAGCATTTT. Its protein is CASSPRQGGNQPQHF.